The clone carrying this T cell receptor (beta chain) came up a few times. This specimen belongs to a study of identical twins. TCRdb itself ran the 5' RACE reads through MiXCR, one entry per CDR3 protein. The table lists some 500,000 distinct CDR3 sequences, more than 13% of them singletons, with more than 0.8% in the top ten. Between the trimmed V and J ends, which lost 6 bases and 3 bases, there was a span of 13 bases. The CDR3 consists of 14 residues. These same data were also listed under a study on yellow fever vaccine responses in identical twins.

V usage is TRBV12-3 or TRBV12-4 and J usage is TRBJ2-3; a weak D match, TRBD1 (6 bases). The TCR comes from a woman between 18 and 29 years old in good health. Sequences were obtained from CD4+ T cells sorted from blood. The DNA for the CDR3 is TGTGCCAGCAGCCGGGTAGGGGGTACAGATACGCAGTATTTT. It is translated as CASSRVGGTDTQYF.